This TCR beta chain appears in the sequencing data of a study of OX40 agonist ivuxolimab in advanced cancers. V shed 0 bases and J shed 0 bases, with 11 bases lying between them. CDR1 is SGDLS, CDR2 YYNGEE, per germline. The CDR3 sequence is 16 residues long. Clones were read by immunoSEQ multiplex PCR, and TCRdb kept only the in-frame ones, dropping some. Here the sample spans approximately 82,000 clones, around four fifths being singletons. This chain joins TRBV9 and TRBJ2-3; D is uncertain. The sequence derives from an adult with an advanced solid tumor such as melanoma, head and neck, liver or kidney cancer. This sample comprised CD4+ or CD8+ T cells sorted from blood, obtained in a trial of the OX40 agonist ivuxolimab. The CDR3 DNA reads TGTGCCAGCAGCGTAGCAAGAGCACTCAGCACAGATACGCAGTATTTT. Its protein product is CASSVARALSTDTQYF.